The 17 T cell receptor beta chains reported below all come from one sample, sequenced in a study of cytomegalovirus exposure and HLA in healthy donors. 13 Jbeta primers and 60 Vbeta primers were used for the PCR. The method was immunoSEQ multiplex PCR; TCRdb's version includes in-frame clones alone and lacks a portion of them. The sample lists 170,000 or so clones; under 90% were seen once. The sequencing input was PBMCs. The receptors here all came from a man aged 25-40 years in good health and CMV-seropositive.

The chain combines TRBV7-6 with TRBJ2-2; TRBD2 agrees at 7 bases. V lost 3 bases and J lost 5; bases outside the gene matches: 15. CDR3 length: 18 amino acids. Germline V gives CDR1 SGHVS, CDR2 FNYEAQ. CDR3 nucleotide sequence: TGTGCCAGCAGCTTCGAGAGGTGGCAGGGAGGGAGGACCGGGGAGCTGTTTTTT. Protein product: CASSFERWQGGRTGELFF.

The V and J genes are TRBV7-9 and TRBJ2-7; 10 positions match TRBD2. The CDR3 sequence is 16 residues long. With 5 bases clipped from V and 4 bases from J, the junction kept 11 bases outside the gene matches. The germline V gene has CDR1 SEHNR and CDR2 FQNEAQ (reference sequence). In DNA, the CDR3 is TGTGCCAGCAGCCAACTACTAGCGGGGCGACCTTACGAGCAGTACTTC. Translation gives CASSQLLAGRPYEQYF.

CDR3 sequence reads: CASSFRGGPQETQYF. CDR3 nucleotide sequence: TGCGCCAGCAGCTTTAGGGGGGGGCCTCAAGAGACCCAGTACTTC. The V and J genes are TRBV5-1 and TRBJ2-5; weak D call: TRBD2 (7 bases). Trimming took 2 bases from V and 2 from J, leaving 13 bases between them. CDR3 size: 15 residues. CDR1 and CDR2 from the germline V gene are SGHRS and YFSETQ.

The rearrangement links TRBV7-2 to TRBJ1-2; D is uncertain. Between the trimmed V and J ends, which lost 6 bases and 4 bases, there was a span of 12 bases. There are 13 residues in the CDR3. CDR1 and CDR2 (germline): SGHTA, FQGNSA. Here the CDR3 reads CASSLRHSYGYTF. DNA for the CDR3: TGTGCCAGCAGTCTTCGACATTCCTATGGCTACACCTTC.

This chain connects TRBV6-6 to TRBJ2-1, with 8 bases lining up with TRBD2. This CDR3 is 13 amino acids long. The germline gives CDR1 MNHNY, CDR2 SVGAGI (reference sequence). The junction had 9 bases not matched to a gene; V was cut back by 5 bases and J by 12 bases. CDR3 loop: CASSASGSGGQFF. The CDR3 DNA reads as TGTGCCAGCAGTGCCAGCGGGAGTGGTGGGCAGTTCTTC.

The V and J genes are TRBV2 and TRBJ2-3; 10 bases map to TRBD2. With V trimmed by 3 bases and J by 1 base, 4 bases remained unmatched. The CDR3 spans 16 residues. CDR1 and CDR2 from the germline V gene are SNHLY and FYNNEI. CDR3 sequence (DNA): TGTGCCAGCAGTGATACCCTAGCGGGGGGCACAGATACGCAGTATTTT. This encodes CASSDTLAGGTDTQYF.

V usage is TRBV13 and J usage is TRBJ2-1, with 11 nucleotides matching TRBD2. With V trimmed by 0 bases and J by 7 bases, 11 bases remained unmatched. The CDR3 has 18 residues. Germline CDR1 is PRHDT and CDR2 is FYEKMQ (reference sequence). The CDR3, as DNA: TGTGCCAGCAGCTTAGGACTAGCGGGAGAGCTAGGTTATAATGAGCAGTTCTTC. Translation gives CASSLGLAGELGYNEQFF. The complete variable domain, with remaining parts taken from reference TRBV13 and TRBJ2-1, reads AAGVIQSPRHLIKEKRETATLKCYPIPRHDTVYWYQQGPGQDPQFLISFYEKMQSDKGSIPDRFSAQQFSDYHSELNMSSLELGDSALYFCASSLGLAGELGYNEQFFGPGTRLTVL.

This chain connects TRBV5-1 to TRBJ2-6, with 9 bases lining up with TRBD1. V dropped 7 bases and J dropped 0; count of bases not matched to a gene: 14. The CDR3 has 19 residues. Germline CDR1 reads SGHRS; CDR2 reads YFSETQ. The CDR3 spells CASRLGTGTGTSGANVLTF. The CDR3 coding sequence is TGCGCCAGCCGACTGGGGACCGGGACAGGGACCTCTGGGGCCAACGTCCTGACTTTC. The full variable domain, completed using reference TRBV5-1 and TRBJ2-6, is KAGVTQTPRYLIKTRGQQVTLSCSPISGHRSVSWYQQTPGQGLQFLFEYFSETQRNKGNFPGRFSGRQFSNSRSEMNVSTLELGDSALYLCASRLGTGTGTSGANVLTFGAGSRLTVL.

This clone was counted only a few times. The J gene is TRBJ1-3, the V gene TRBV15; D gene uncertain. V lost 0 bases to trimming and J lost 8 bases, with 11 bases between them. The CDR3 contains 14 residues. CDR1 and CDR2 (germline): LNHNV, YYDKDF (reference sequence). CDR3 protein: CATSRETFADTIYF. As DNA, the CDR3 is TGTGCCACCAGCAGAGAAACCTTCGCGGACACCATATATTTT. The variable domain in full, completed from reference TRBV15 and TRBJ1-3, reads DAMVIQNPRYQVTQFGKPVTLSCSQTLNHNVMYWYQQKSSQAPKLLFHYYDKDFNNEADTPDNFQSRRPNTSFCFLDIRSPGLGDTAMYLCATSRETFADTIYFGEGSWLTVV.

This clone was counted a single time. V gene TRBV27 combines with J gene TRBJ2-7; 8 positions match TRBD1. V lost 6 bases to trimming and J lost 2 bases; unmatched junction nucleotides: 6. The CDR3 consists of 14 residues. The germline gives CDR1 MNHEY, CDR2 SMNVEV (reference sequence). For the CDR3, the DNA is TGTGCCAGCAGCCCGTGGGACAGGACCTACGAGCAGTACTTC. It is translated as CASSPWDRTYEQYF.

CDR3 nucleotides: TGCAGCGTCGGGCGCGGCAGGGCGAATCATGGCTACACCTTC. It specifies CSVGRGRANHGYTF. This chain links TRBV29-1 with TRBJ1-2, with D possibly matching TRBD1 (5 bases). V dropped 6 bases and J dropped 6 bases, with 20 bases sitting between them. This CDR3 is built from 14 residues. Per germline, CDR1 SQVTM and CDR2 ANQGSEA.

This chain links TRBV6-5 with TRBJ1-1; 9 nucleotides match TRBD1. The V gene end was trimmed by 6 bases and the J gene end by 1 base; junction bases not matched to a gene: 6. The CDR3 has 15 amino acids. Germline values: CDR1 MNHEY, CDR2 SVGAGI. As DNA, the CDR3 is TGTGCCAGCAGGGAACCGGGACAGGGGAACACTGAAGCTTTCTTT. Amino acids: CASREPGQGNTEAFF.

Points on this clone: Other DNA sequences from this sample encode an identical CDR3 as well. This rearrangement joins TRBV7-9 to TRBJ2-3; 8 bases map to TRBD2. Germline loops: CDR1 SEHNR, CDR2 FQNEAQ (reference sequence). J gave up 3 bases and V 5 bases, and 7 bases lay outside the gene matches. This CDR3 has 15 residues. The CDR3: CASSDGGAGTDTQYF. The CDR3, as DNA: TGTGCCAGCAGCGACGGGGGGGCCGGGACAGATACGCAGTATTTT.

V and J are TRBV7-6 and TRBJ2-1; D is perhaps TRBD2 (8 bases). Germline values: CDR1 SGHVS, CDR2 FNYEAQ. Trimming left V 5 bases short and J 0 bases short, with 17 bases between. The CDR3 is made up of 17 amino acids. DNA for the CDR3: TGTGCCAGCAGCCAAGGGGGCGGGGGGAGCTCCTACAATGAGCAGTTCTTC. Translation: CASSQGGGGSSYNEQFF.

The chain joins TRBV25-1 to TRBJ2-7, with 12 positions matching TRBD2. Germline lookup yields CDR1 MGHDK and CDR2 SYGVNS. The CDR3 sequence is 18 residues long. The junction had 17 bases not matched to a gene; V was cut back by 8 bases and J by 3 bases. The CDR3: CASRKFDWTSGTYYEQYF. CDR3 DNA sequence: TGTGCCAGCCGCAAGTTTGACTGGACTAGCGGGACATACTACGAGCAGTACTTC.

This clone came up a few times. V gene TRBV27 combines with J gene TRBJ1-5; tentatively, D is TRBD1 (5 bases). The CDR3 runs 14 residues. V was pared by 8 bases and J by 3 bases, with 14 bases between. CDR1 is MNHEY and CDR2 is SMNVEV in the germline V gene (reference sequence). The CDR3 sequence: CASQLAGLNQPQHF. The CDR3 nucleotides are TGTGCCAGCCAGTTGGCGGGGCTCAATCAGCCCCAGCATTTT.

This clone was seen only once. The chain employs TRBV2 and TRBJ2-3; D is possibly TRBD2 (6 bases). Germline V gene data show CDR1 as SNHLY and CDR2 as FYNNEI. The CDR3 sequence is 14 residues long. V lost 6 bases, J lost 5 bases, and 15 bases lay in between. This CDR3 is CASRSGSFGDTQYF. As DNA, the CDR3 is TGTGCCAGCAGGAGCGGGTCCTTTGGAGATACGCAGTATTTT.